This TCR beta chain was observed in a study of lymphopenia after photon versus proton radiotherapy. Details on this clone: Its antigen is unknown.

Whole-study results and caveats: Post-nadir TCR diversity decline inversely tracked overall survival among those who died.

The assay was immunoSEQ multiplex PCR, and TCRdb's table has in-frame clones only and misses some. The sample records about 50,000 clones, 92% being singletons. Germline V lookup: CDR1 LNHDA, CDR2 SQIVND (reference sequence). With 10 bases clipped from V and 3 bases from J, the junction kept 8 bases outside the gene matches. The CDR3 extends over 13 amino acids. The sequencing here drew on peripheral blood, taken from a patient treated with photon-based radiotherapy. This chain connects TRBV19 to TRBJ1-1; 7 nucleotides agree with TRBD1. This clonotype was sampled from a woman between 40 and 50 years old with cholangiocarcinoma. The CDR3 loop is CATSRDSYTEAFF. The CDR3 DNA is TGTGCCACCTCCCGGGACAGCTACACTGAAGCTTTCTTT.